These 28 T cell receptor beta chains were all obtained from the same sample, sequenced in a study of blood T cell repertoires in COVID-19. TCRdb's table, derived via immunoSEQ multiplex PCR, lists solely in-frame clones and lacks some. The table lists under 45,000 clones, around 87% of them singletons. Sample: peripheral blood. These receptors were taken from a man at least 80 years old with active COVID-19.

The chain carries TRBV4-1 and TRBJ1-1, with a weak D call TRBD1 (6 bases). CDR1 MGHRA and CDR2 YSYEKL come from the germline V gene. CDR3 length: 15 amino acids. V lost 3 bases and J lost 2, with 13 bases in between. CDR3 loop: CASSQARGLNTEAFF. The CDR3 DNA reads TGCGCCAGCAGCCAGGCCAGGGGCCTAAACACTGAAGCTTTCTTT.

CDR3 nucleotide sequence: TGTGCCACCAGCAGAGAACAGTTCCTCGGGGAGCCCCAGCATTTT. This gives the protein CATSREQFLGEPQHF. This chain uses TRBV15 with TRBJ1-5; no reliable D call. Trimming removed 0 bases from V and 8 bases from J, with 14 bases in between. CDR1 and CDR2 from the germline V gene are LNHNV and YYDKDF (reference sequence). The CDR3 is 15 amino acids.

The rearrangement links TRBV6-5 to TRBJ2-1; 9 bases agree with TRBD1. CDR1 MNHEY and CDR2 SVGAGI come from the germline V gene. The CDR3 sequence is 14 residues long. Trimming cost V 0 bases and J 7 bases; bases outside gene matches: 1. The CDR3 here is CASSYSGTGNEQFF. DNA of the CDR3: TGTGCCAGCAGTTACTCGGGGACAGGGAATGAGCAGTTCTTC.

Comments on this clone: The sample contains more than one DNA sequence encoding this CDR3. CDR3 sequence: CASSLSGRMNTEAFF. The CDR3 region has the DNA TGTGCCAGCAGTTTGTCCGGCAGGATGAACACTGAAGCTTTCTTT. The chain employs TRBV28 and TRBJ1-1; D ambiguous. Per the germline V gene, CDR1 is MDHEN and CDR2 is SYDVKM. CDR3 length equals 15 residues. Trimming removed 3 bases from V and 0 bases from J, with 11 bases in between. Together with reference TRBV28 and TRBJ1-1, the CDR3 gives the full variable domain: DVKVTQSSRYLVKRTGEKVFLECVQDMDHENMFWYRQDPGLGLRLIYFSYDVKMKEKGDIPEGYSVSREKKERFSLILESASTNQTSMYLCASSLSGRMNTEAFFGQGTRLTVV.

This rearrangement joins TRBV28 to TRBJ2-3; D uncertain. CDR1 is MDHEN and CDR2 is SYDVKM in the germline V gene. The germline V and J ends were trimmed by 7 bases and 5 bases, with 13 bases remaining between them. This CDR3 spans 13 amino acids. The CDR3 coding sequence is TGTGCCAGCACGGAGCCTATGCGAGATACGCAGTATTTT. Its protein product is CASTEPMRDTQYF.

The chain joins TRBV4-1 to TRBJ2-5; 7 bases align to TRBD2. The CDR3 covers 16 residues. CDR1 and CDR2 (germline): MGHRA, YSYEKL. With V trimmed by 4 bases and J by 1 base, 9 bases remained unmatched. The CDR3 nucleotides read TGCGCCAGCAGCCGCCTGACTAGCATTCCCCAAGAGACCCAGTACTTC. This codes for CASSRLTSIPQETQYF.

The chain couples TRBV3-1 (or the pseudogene TRBV3-2) to TRBJ2-6; 7 bases fit TRBD1. Trimming removed 4 bases from V and 0 bases from J; junction bases left unmatched: 6. CDR3 length equals 17 residues. Germline V gives CDR1 LGHDT, CDR2 YNNKEL (reference sequence). The CDR3, as DNA: TGTGCCAGCAGCCTCGGGACAGCCAGCTCTGGGGCCAACGTCCTGACTTTC. Amino acids: CASSLGTASSGANVLTF.

This clone was found a few times. CDR3 DNA sequence: TGTGCCAGCATACGCCGGGCATCTGGGACTGATGAAAAACTGTTTTTT. Translating it yields CASIRRASGTDEKLFF. The gene calls are TRBV28 and TRBJ1-4; weak D call: TRBD1 (5 bases). The CDR3 contains 16 residues. Trimming left V 7 bases short and J 6 bases short, with 21 bases between. Germline V CDR1 and CDR2: MDHEN, SYDVKM.

V is TRBV12-3 or TRBV12-4 and J is TRBJ1-2; 9 nucleotides align to TRBD1. This CDR3 is built from 13 residues. V lost 6 bases to trimming and J lost 4 bases; unmatched junction nucleotides: 3. The chain's CDR3 is CASSRDRVYGYTF. The CDR3 region has the DNA TGTGCCAGCAGCCGGGACAGGGTCTATGGCTACACCTTC.

This clone occurred once. The chain joins TRBV5-4 to TRBJ2-7; D is perhaps TRBD2 (6 bases). The CDR3 covers 15 residues. Between the trimmed V and J ends, which lost 1 base and 4 bases, there was a span of 15 bases. Germline V gives CDR1 SGHNT, CDR2 YYREEE (reference sequence). This chain's CDR3 is CASSLSVSGAYEQYF. The CDR3 DNA reads as TGTGCCAGCAGCTTGTCGGTCTCGGGAGCTTACGAGCAGTACTTC.

The CDR3 is CAKTGQEINQPQHF. The CDR3, as DNA: TGTGCCAAGACAGGGCAGGAAATCAATCAGCCCCAGCATTTT. The chain carries TRBV10-3 and TRBJ1-5; TRBD1 matches at 7 bases. The CDR3 spans 14 residues. V shed 10 bases and J 3 bases; nucleotides not matched to a gene: 9. The germline V gene encodes CDR1 ENHRY and CDR2 SYGVKD.

The chain combines TRBV11-3 with TRBJ2-1; 16 bases match TRBD2. The V gene's germline CDR1 is SGHNT and CDR2 YENEEA. J gave up 13 bases and V 2 bases, and 5 bases lay outside the gene matches. The CDR3 is made up of 15 amino acids. The CDR3 nucleotides read TGTGCCAGCAGCTTATCCGGGACTAGCGGGAGGGGACAGTTCTTC. Protein product: CASSLSGTSGRGQFF.

The chain couples TRBV9 to TRBJ2-2, with D tentatively TRBD2 (6 bases). CDR3 size: 17 residues. Trimming took 4 bases from V and 2 from J, leaving 18 bases between them. Germline V gene data show CDR1 as SGDLS and CDR2 as YYNGEE. The CDR3 nucleotides are TGTGCCAGCAGCCCCCCCCGGGGGACCGCCAACACCGGGGAGCTGTTTTTT. It yields the protein CASSPPRGTANTGELFF.

This chain connects TRBV11-3 to TRBJ2-1, with D possibly matching TRBD2 (6 bases). This CDR3 region has 13 residues. V was cut by 5 bases and J by 8 bases, with 13 bases left in between. The germline V gene has CDR1 SGHNT and CDR2 YENEEA. The chain's CDR3 is CASSRQAGDEQFF. The CDR3 DNA reads TGTGCCAGCAGCCGTCAAGCGGGCGATGAGCAGTTCTTC.

This rearrangement joins TRBV6-6 to TRBJ2-1; perhaps TRBD2 as D (5 bases). The CDR3 is made up of 15 amino acids. V lost 2 bases and J 10 bases, leaving 18 bases between the germline ends. Germline lookup yields CDR1 MNHNY and CDR2 SVGAGI (reference sequence). The CDR3 coding sequence is TGTGCCAGCAGTTACCGCGTAGGCGTCTCGGGGGAGCAGTTCTTC. Residues: CASSYRVGVSGEQFF.

V and J are TRBV11-2 and TRBJ2-3, with no clear D. CDR1 is SGHAT and CDR2 is FQNNGV in the germline V gene. V lost 3 bases and J lost 4, with 20 bases in between. The CDR3 has 17 amino acids. The CDR3 bases are TGTGCCAGCAGCTTCTCCAAATCTGATATGACTGCAGATACGCAGTATTTT. Protein: CASSFSKSDMTADTQYF.

The gene calls are TRBV21-1 and TRBJ1-5; the table names TRBD1, a call not compared with the DNA. TRBV21-1 is recorded as a pseudogene. This CDR3 spans 15 amino acids. The CDR3 loop is CASSKTTGRNQPQHF. CDR3 DNA sequence: TGTGCCAGCAGCAAAACCACAGGGCGGAATCAGCCCCAGCATTTT.

The rearrangement links TRBV7-2 to TRBJ2-3; a possible D gene is TRBD2 (7 bases). Per the germline V gene, CDR1 is SGHTA and CDR2 is FQGNSA. The CDR3 runs 18 residues. V lost 4 bases, J lost 0 bases, and 20 bases lay in between. CDR3 nucleotides: TGTGCCAGCAGCTCCCCCCGCCGGGGGGCCTCTAGCACAGATACGCAGTATTTT. The encoded protein is CASSSPRRGASSTDTQYF. The full variable domain, completed using reference TRBV7-2 and TRBJ2-3, is GAGVSQSPSNKVTEKGKDVELRCDPISGHTALYWYRQSLGQGLEFLIYFQGNSAPDKSGLPSDRFSAERTGGSVSTLTIQRTQQEDSAVYLCASSSPRRGASSTDTQYFGPGTRLTVL.

This clone was detected only a few times. This sequence joins TRBV27 and TRBJ2-7, with D hard to call. There are 15 residues in the CDR3. Germline V gene sequence: CDR1 MNHEY, CDR2 SMNVEV (reference sequence). V gave up 5 bases and J gave up 3 bases, with 17 bases separating them. In DNA, the CDR3 is TGTGCCAGCAGTCCCACCCCTCGGGTGGGCTACGAGCAGTACTTC. Encoded protein: CASSPTPRVGYEQYF.

The rearrangement uses TRBV11-2 and TRBJ2-1; 12 nucleotides line up with TRBD2. The CDR3 sequence is 15 residues long. The germline gives CDR1 SGHAT, CDR2 FQNNGV. V trimming: 3 bases; J trimming: 13 bases; junction bases outside the gene matches: 10. Written as DNA, the CDR3 is TGTGCCAGCAGCTTCGGTCTAGCGGGAGGGCGGGTACAGTTCTTC. This encodes CASSFGLAGGRVQFF.

The rearrangement links TRBV3-1 (or the pseudogene TRBV3-2) to TRBJ2-7, with D perhaps TRBD1 (6 bases). Germline CDR1 reads LGHDT; CDR2 reads YNNKEL (reference sequence). The germline V and J ends were trimmed by 5 bases and 2 bases, with 13 bases remaining between them. This CDR3 has 14 residues. The CDR3, as DNA: TGTGCCAGCAGCTCACAGGGAAGCGCCTACGAGCAGTACTTC. This gives the protein CASSSQGSAYEQYF.

The chain joins TRBV2 to TRBJ1-6; 9 bases agree with TRBD1. Germline lookup yields CDR1 SNHLY and CDR2 FYNNEI. V dropped 5 bases and J dropped 8; count of bases not matched to a gene: 4. The CDR3 has 14 amino acids. Written as DNA, the CDR3 is TGTGCCAGCAGTTCCGGGACAGGGTATTCACCCCTCCACTTT. This translates into CASSSGTGYSPLHF.

The J gene is TRBJ2-7, the V gene TRBV7-9; possible D gene TRBD2, 6 bases. The germline gives CDR1 SEHNR, CDR2 FQNEAQ (reference sequence). The CDR3 spans 14 residues. V was shortened by 8 bases and J by 7 bases, with 21 bases between the two germline ends. The CDR3 loop is CASGGVREPREQYF. CDR3 sequence (DNA): TGTGCCAGCGGCGGGGTCCGGGAGCCACGGGAGCAGTACTTC.

The V gene is TRBV6-6, the J gene TRBJ2-3, with TRBD2 identical over 7 bases. Losses at the gene ends were 4 bases for V and 2 bases for J; bases not matched to a gene: 3. Germline V gene data show CDR1 as MNHNY and CDR2 as SVGAGI (reference sequence). CDR3 length equals 14 residues. CDR3 bases: TGTGCCAGCAGTTGGCGGGAGAACACAGATACGCAGTATTTT. It codes for CASSWRENTDTQYF.

This sequence joins TRBV28 and TRBJ2-7; tentatively, D is TRBD1 (6 bases). The CDR3 sequence is 12 residues long. Trimming stripped 2 bases from V and 6 bases from J, with 8 bases between. Germline CDR1 reads MDHEN; CDR2 reads SYDVKM. The CDR3 region is CASSLRGSEQYF. Written as DNA, the CDR3 is TGTGCCAGCAGTTTAAGGGGGTCCGAGCAGTACTTC.

V is TRBV9 and J is TRBJ1-1; the D gene is possibly TRBD1 (5 bases). V was pared by 0 bases and J by 7 bases, with 13 bases between. The CDR3 covers 14 residues. Germline CDR1 is SGDLS and CDR2 is YYNGEE. This chain's CDR3 is CASSVVEGVGEAFF. CDR3 DNA sequence: TGTGCCAGCAGCGTAGTGGAAGGGGTGGGTGAAGCTTTCTTT.

This chain links TRBV12-3 or TRBV12-4 with TRBJ2-2; no firm D call. Trimming stripped 3 bases from V and 8 bases from J, with 4 bases between. CDR3 length: 11 residues. CDR3 nucleotides: TGTGCCAGCAGTTTTTATGGGGAGCTGTTTTTT. Encoded protein: CASSFYGELFF.

The V call is TRBV3-1 (or the pseudogene TRBV3-2), the J call TRBJ2-7; D is ambiguous. Germline V gene sequence: CDR1 LGHDT, CDR2 YNNKEL (reference sequence). The CDR3 covers 16 residues. V lost 1 base, J lost 3 bases, and 16 bases lay in between. The CDR3 DNA follows: TGTGCCAGCAGCCAAGTTGAGCGCCGATCTCTCTACGAGCAGTACTTC. Translation gives CASSQVERRSLYEQYF.